The next 27 T cell receptor beta chains were all read from a single sample in a study of Ad26.COV2.S vaccination and SARS-CoV-2 variants. TCRdb's table, derived via immunoSEQ multiplex PCR, lists solely in-frame clones and lacks some. Here the sample spans some 340,000 clones, approximately 86% being singletons. Treatment in this sample: 15 to 20 received Ad26.COV2.S at low or high dose, single or two shots; a few received placebo; per-sample allocation not given. Sampling happened 63 days after the first vaccine or placebo injection. Here the sequenced sample was peripheral blood, taken in a trial of Ad26.COV2.S vaccine versus placebo. Receptors originate from a person between 18 and 65 years old who received the Ad26.COV2.S COVID-19 vaccine or a placebo.

The rearrangement links TRBV27 to TRBJ1-2; no definite D call. The germline V gene has CDR1 MNHEY and CDR2 SMNVEV (reference sequence). This CDR3 is 15 amino acids long. V lost 6 bases and J lost 5, with 19 bases in between. CDR3 sequence (DNA): TGTGCCAGCAGCCCTGGGCGGGAAGTTTTGTATGGCTACACCTTC. It specifies CASSPGREVLYGYTF.

This chain uses TRBV18 with TRBJ1-3, with 7 bases aligning to TRBD1. Unmatched junction bases numbered 12, after V lost 3 bases and J lost 1 base. CDR3 size: 18 residues. Germline-derived CDR1 and CDR2 are KGHSH and LQKENI. The CDR3 loop is CASSPRQGEGKSGNTIYF. CDR3 nucleotides: TGTGCCAGCTCACCTCGACAGGGTGAAGGGAAGTCTGGAAACACCATATATTTT.

The J gene is TRBJ1-2, the V gene TRBV5-8, with D unclear. The V end was cut by 4 bases, the J end by 3 bases, with 22 bases between. There are 17 residues in the CDR3. Germline CDR1 and CDR2: SGHTS and YDEGEE. This chain's CDR3 is CASSVGSKPKTYYGYTF. The DNA for the CDR3 is TGTGCCAGCAGCGTCGGTTCCAAGCCGAAAACTTACTATGGCTACACCTTC.

This chain connects TRBV6-5 to TRBJ1-2; D is uncertain. Trimming pared 3 bases from V and 3 bases from J, leaving 8 bases between. Germline CDR1 reads MNHEY; CDR2 reads SVGAGI. This CDR3 has 13 amino acids. This CDR3 is CASSYERDYGYTF. CDR3 nucleotides: TGTGCCAGCAGTTATGAGCGGGACTATGGCTACACCTTC.

This rearrangement joins TRBV15 to TRBJ1-5, with TRBD1 identical over 8 bases. The germline V gene encodes CDR1 LNHNV and CDR2 YYDKDF (reference sequence). Trimming cost V 4 bases and J 7 bases; bases outside gene matches: 9. The CDR3 has 15 residues. CDR3 loop: CATSIDRGARQPQHF. CDR3 coding DNA: TGTGCCACCAGCATAGACAGGGGCGCGAGGCAGCCCCAGCATTTT.

CDR3 in DNA: TGCAGTGCTAGTCGTGGGGTCCCAGAGACCCAGTACTTC. It encodes CSASRGVPETQYF. The V and J genes are TRBV20-1 and TRBJ2-5; D not certain. The germline V gene has CDR1 DFQATT and CDR2 SNEGSKA (reference sequence). This CDR3 has 13 residues. V lost 3 bases, J lost 4 bases, and 12 bases lay in between.

This clone appeared once. This chain uses TRBV7-9 with TRBJ2-1, with D unresolved. Germline V gene lookup returns CDR1 SEHNR and CDR2 FQNEAQ (reference sequence). Trimming took 0 bases from V and 8 from J, leaving 2 bases between them. This CDR3 is 11 amino acids long. For the CDR3, the DNA is TGTGCCAGCAGCTTAGCGTATGAGCAGTTCTTC. This translates into CASSLAYEQFF.

The genes are TRBV24-1 and TRBJ1-5, with D hard to call. The CDR3 contains 13 residues. Germline V gives CDR1 KGHDR, CDR2 SFDVKD. Between the trimmed V and J ends, which lost 3 bases and 7 bases, there was a span of 9 bases. The CDR3 DNA reads TGTGCCACCAGTGATAGCGGACCACAGCCCCAGCATTTT. It codes for CATSDSGPQPQHF.

This clone was detected only a few times. The chain carries TRBV4-2 and TRBJ1-2; weak D call: TRBD1 (6 bases). Germline CDR1 reads LGHNA; CDR2 reads YNFKEQ. This CDR3 spans 13 amino acids. V lost 1 base and J lost 6, with 9 bases in between. The CDR3 DNA reads as TGTGCCAGCAGCCAAGCGGGGGCTGATGGCTACACCTTC. Translated: CASSQAGADGYTF.

The rearrangement uses TRBV6-4 and TRBJ1-1; D is unclear. The germline V gene has CDR1 MRHNA and CDR2 SNTAGT. The CDR3 is made up of 13 amino acids. Trimming took off 3 bases at V and 3 bases at J, with 8 bases between the two ends. CDR3 loop: CASSEGRYTEAFF. Here the CDR3 DNA reads TGTGCCAGCAGTGAGGGCCGATACACTGAAGCTTTCTTT.

The CDR3: CASMRASNQPQHF. CDR3 DNA sequence: TGTGCCAGCATGCGGGCTAGCAATCAGCCCCAGCATTTT. This chain connects TRBV6-5 to TRBJ1-5; D unresolved. The germline V gene encodes CDR1 MNHEY and CDR2 SVGAGI. Trimming shortened V by 7 bases and J by 0 bases, and 7 bases separated the two germline ends. CDR3 length: 13 residues.

V usage is TRBV11-2 and J usage is TRBJ2-3; D is perhaps TRBD2 (6 bases). CDR1 is SGHAT and CDR2 is FQNNGV in the germline V gene. Trimming pared 1 base from V and 8 bases from J, leaving 19 bases between. This CDR3 spans 16 amino acids. The CDR3 region is CASSLVKGRLGGTQYF. The CDR3 region has the DNA TGTGCCAGCAGCTTAGTTAAGGGCAGACTGGGGGGTACGCAGTATTTT. Complete variable domain (other parts from reference TRBV11-2 and TRBJ2-3): EAGVAQSPRYKIIEKRQSVAFWCNPISGHATLYWYQQILGQGPKLLIQFQNNGVVDDSQLPKDRFSAERLKGVDSTLKIQPAKLEDSAVYLCASSLVKGRLGGTQYFGPGTRLTVL.

The genes are TRBV19 and TRBJ2-4; 8 nucleotides align to TRBD2. This CDR3 comprises 16 residues. J was trimmed by 4 bases and V by 3 bases; bases with no gene match: 8. Germline V CDR1 and CDR2: LNHDA, SQIVND (reference sequence). CDR3 bases: TGTGCCAGTAGTATGGATAGCGGGGCGGGGAAAAACATTCAGTACTTC. Encoded protein: CASSMDSGAGKNIQYF.

CDR3 in DNA: TGTGCCAGCAGCTTAGCGGGGGGCCTGCCTGGAAACACCATATATTTT. It encodes CASSLAGGLPGNTIYF. The gene calls are TRBV11-3 and TRBJ1-3; tentatively, D is TRBD1 (6 bases). Germline CDR1 and CDR2: SGHNT and YENEEA. This CDR3 contains 16 residues. The V end lost 1 base, the J end lost 2 bases, and 12 bases lay between the germline ends.

V usage is TRBV6-5 and J usage is TRBJ1-3, with D unclear. The CDR3 sequence is 15 residues long. Trimming shortened V by 8 bases and J by 0 bases, and 14 bases separated the two germline ends. The germline CDR1 and CDR2 sequences are MNHEY and SVGAGI. The DNA of the CDR3 is TGTGCCAGCCGAAGCGGACCCTCCTCTGGAAACACCATATATTTT. It codes for CASRSGPSSGNTIYF.

V is TRBV2 and J is TRBJ1-5, with 7 bases that match TRBD1. The length of the CDR3 is 16 residues. Germline CDR1 and CDR2: SNHLY and FYNNEI. V shed 6 bases, J shed 7 bases, and the junction held 15 bases outside the gene matches. As DNA, the CDR3 is TGTGCCAGCAGGGCCAAGCCACAGGGGCCGGGACAGCCCCAGCATTTT. Its protein is CASRAKPQGPGQPQHF.

The chain is built from TRBV7-8 and TRBJ1-6; D gene ambiguous. Trimming pared 5 bases from V and 9 bases from J, leaving 11 bases between. The CDR3 covers 13 residues. Germline CDR1 is SGHVS and CDR2 is FQNEAQ. CDR3 in amino acids: CASSPSALSPLHF. The DNA of the CDR3 is TGTGCCAGCAGCCCTTCGGCGCTTTCACCCCTCCACTTT.

A few counts support this clone. The chain uses TRBV18 and TRBJ1-2, with D possibly matching TRBD1 (5 bases). Trimming cost V 2 bases and J 1 base, with 14 bases left between them. The germline V gene encodes CDR1 KGHSH and CDR2 LQKENI. This CDR3 region has 16 residues. CDR3 DNA sequence: TGTGCCAGCTCACCAAACACAGGAAATAGTAACTATGGCTACACCTTC. Protein product: CASSPNTGNSNYGYTF.

As concerns this clone: The sample has other DNA sequences that encode this CDR3 too. The chain has TRBV12-3 or TRBV12-4 and TRBJ1-2; D is possibly TRBD1 (5 bases). The germline V and J ends were trimmed by 6 bases and 3 bases, with 11 bases remaining between them. The CDR3 extends over 13 amino acids. The CDR3 is CASSFDSYYGYTF. The DNA of the CDR3 is TGTGCCAGCAGCTTCGACAGCTACTATGGCTACACCTTC.

CDR3 sequence: CASSLGGQGGNEQYF. The CDR3 nucleotides are TGTGCCAGCAGCTTAGGGGGACAGGGGGGAAACGAGCAGTACTTC. This chain joins TRBV13 and TRBJ2-7, with TRBD1 identical over 11 bases. The trim removed 0 bases at V and 5 bases at J, leaving 3 bases unmatched. The CDR3 has 15 amino acids. Germline V gene sequence: CDR1 PRHDT, CDR2 FYEKMQ (reference sequence).

This chain links TRBV28 with TRBJ2-1; D perhaps matches TRBD2 (6 bases). The CDR3 runs to 12 residues. V lost 7 bases and J lost 15, with 19 bases in between. Germline CDR1 reads MDHEN; CDR2 reads SYDVKM. The CDR3 sequence: CASTNTGVRPFF. DNA for the CDR3: TGTGCCAGCACAAACACGGGGGTACGGCCGTTCTTC.

The chain employs TRBV19 and TRBJ1-5, with TRBD1 as a possible D gene (6 bases). CDR1 is LNHDA, CDR2 SQIVND, per germline (reference sequence). The CDR3 has 13 residues. V was cut by 7 bases and J by 7 bases, with 14 bases left in between. CDR3 coding DNA: TGTGCCAGTACCACGACAGGAGCCCAGCCCCAGCATTTT. Translated, it gives CASTTTGAQPQHF. Looking up the rest from reference TRBV19 and TRBJ1-5 gives the full variable domain: DGGITQSPKYLFRKEGQNVTLSCEQNLNHDAMYWYRQDPGQGLRLIYYSQIVNDFQKGDIAEGYSVSREKKESFPLTVTSAQKNPTAFYLCASTTTGAQPQHFGDGTRLSIL.

This clone has just a few counts. V gene TRBV27 combines with J gene TRBJ1-2; D gene unclear. Trimming pared 4 bases from V and 13 bases from J, leaving 19 bases between. Germline V CDR1 and CDR2: MNHEY, SMNVEV (reference sequence). The CDR3 is made up of 13 amino acids. CDR3 residues: CASSSRGDPRITF. The CDR3 DNA reads TGTGCCAGCAGTTCACGTGGGGATCCTAGAATCACCTTC.

The rearrangement uses TRBV3-1 (or the pseudogene TRBV3-2) and TRBJ1-1, with D unclear. The CDR3 sequence is 17 residues long. Germline CDR1 reads LGHDT; CDR2 reads YNNKEL (reference sequence). With 0 bases removed from V and 8 bases from J, the gap between germline ends came to 22 bases. This chain's CDR3 is CASSQDSIRMPGREAFF. In DNA form, the CDR3 reads TGTGCCAGCAGCCAAGATTCAATACGCATGCCAGGTAGAGAAGCTTTCTTT.

The chain recombines TRBV2 with TRBJ2-5; D is possibly TRBD1 (6 bases). The CDR3 spans 13 residues. The V gene lost 6 bases and the J gene lost 5 bases, with 13 bases spanning the gap. The germline gives CDR1 SNHLY, CDR2 FYNNEI. The CDR3 loop is CASRENRAETQYF. DNA of the CDR3: TGTGCCAGCAGGGAAAACAGGGCGGAGACCCAGTACTTC.

This chain connects TRBV4-1 to TRBJ1-4, with a tentative D call TRBD1 (6 bases). The V end was cut by 0 bases, the J end by 3 bases, with 17 bases between. The CDR3 consists of 18 residues. Germline values: CDR1 MGHRA, CDR2 YSYEKL. CDR3 in amino acids: CASSQDQAQGMANEKLFF. CDR3 DNA: TGCGCCAGCAGCCAAGATCAGGCCCAGGGGATGGCTAATGAAAAACTGTTTTTT.

This chain connects TRBV6-4 to TRBJ2-2; 12 nucleotides align to TRBD2. Trimming cost V 6 bases and J 0 bases; bases outside gene matches: 5. The CDR3 consists of 17 residues. Germline-derived CDR1 and CDR2 are MRHNA and SNTAGT. CDR3 in DNA: TGTGCCAGCAGCTTACTAGCGGGGGGCTCGAACACCGGGGAGCTGTTTTTT. This codes for CASSLLAGGSNTGELFF.